The rows below give T cell receptor beta chains drawn from one sample of a study of metastatic and nonmetastatic thyroid tumors. TCRdb redid the clone calls on the PCR reads using MiXCR. This sample yields 25,000 to 30,000 clones, of which 15% are seen a single time; roughly 3.4% belongs to the top ten. The sample was blood. Receptor source: a female donor with papillary thyroid cancer or a benign thyroid nodule (not recorded which). Some clones in this sample may be carry-over from other donors' samples. Both conserved end residues are trimmed from each CDR3. Fields, in order: J gene, V gene, CDR3 protein.

>TRBJ2-2|TRBV14
ASSSPGLAGDTGELF
>TRBJ2-7|TRBV9
ASSGGRTGVSEQY
>TRBJ2-2|TRBV24-1
ATSDAGLVNTGELF
>TRBJ2-2|TRBV19
ASSIIGGPGELF
>TRBJ2-7|TRBV7-2
ASSSGLAVYEQY
>TRBJ2-1|TRBV6-4
ASSENKREGRNEQF
>TRBJ2-3|TRBV28
ASGAGTFTDTQY
>TRBJ2-7|TRBV2
ASSEYPGQGSYEQY
>TRBJ2-1|TRBV6-1
ASMGLYNEQF
>TRBJ1-1|TRBV9
ASSPSPSGRYTEAF
>TRBJ2-2|TRBV6-1
ASSSRPGGGELF
>TRBJ2-7|TRBV5-5
ASSPNARTGRYEQY
>TRBJ2-2|TRBV4-1
ASSPSSGGYTGELF
>TRBJ2-2|TRBV27
ASSLQGQVTGELF
>TRBJ2-7|TRBV28
ASTPWAGGPSYEQY
>TRBJ2-2|TRBV24-1
ATSEQGADTGELF
>TRBJ2-7|TRBV28
ASSSILAGDEQY
>TRBJ2-5|TRBV30
AWSVGGKETQY
>TRBJ2-7|TRBV5-4
ASSLDWLLGGFYEQY